These 31 T cell receptor beta chains share one sample of origin, sequenced in a study of blood T cell repertoires in COVID-19. Profiled with immunoSEQ multiplex PCR; TCRdb holds only in-frame clones, not every one. The data show 200,000 to 250,000 clones, 75% to 90% seen once. The sample comprised peripheral blood. These receptor sequences come from a woman in her 70s with COVID-19, enrolled during active disease.

The chain links TRBV6-1 to TRBJ1-1; D is unclear. The CDR3 consists of 13 residues. V was pared by 0 bases and J by 9 bases, with 11 bases between. The germline CDR1 and CDR2 sequences are MNHNS and SASEGT. For the CDR3, the DNA is TGTGCCAGCAGTGAAGCGGAGGGAAGAAAAGCTTTCTTT. It yields the protein CASSEAEGRKAFF.

This clone was counted once. The genes are TRBV2 and TRBJ2-2; 11 bases align to TRBD1. This CDR3 region has 14 residues. The germline V gene encodes CDR1 SNHLY and CDR2 FYNNEI. Losses at the gene ends were 7 bases for V and 8 bases for J; bases not matched to a gene: 6. This CDR3 reads CASTPDRGRGELFF. CDR3 bases: TGTGCCAGCACCCCGGACAGGGGGCGGGGGGAGCTGTTTTTT.

CDR3 region: CASSRDTLAGGYEQYF. The CDR3 DNA reads TGTGCCAGCAGCCGCGATACTCTAGCGGGAGGATACGAGCAGTACTTC. This sequence joins TRBV3-1 (or the pseudogene TRBV3-2) and TRBJ2-7; 11 bases fit TRBD2. The trim removed 4 bases at V and 4 bases at J, leaving 9 bases unmatched. The CDR3 loop spans 16 amino acids. From germline, CDR1 is LGHDT and CDR2 YNNKEL (reference sequence).

The chain uses TRBV4-1 and TRBJ1-6; 11 bases are shared with TRBD1. The CDR3 has 15 amino acids. Per the germline V gene, CDR1 is MGHRA and CDR2 is YSYEKL. V lost 0 bases, J lost 9 bases, and 1 base stayed unmatched. This chain's CDR3 is CASSQDGTGGSPLHF. The CDR3 DNA is TGCGCCAGCAGCCAAGATGGGACAGGGGGTTCACCCCTCCACTTT.

V gene TRBV18 combines with J gene TRBJ1-4; 9 nucleotides line up with TRBD1. This CDR3 is 15 amino acids long. Germline V CDR1 and CDR2: KGHSH, LQKENI. The trim removed 0 bases at V and 14 bases at J, leaving 10 bases unmatched. The CDR3 region has the DNA TGTGCCAGCTCACCACCCGAGACAGGGGGTATTGACCTGTTTTTT. It specifies CASSPPETGGIDLFF.

The chain carries TRBV18 and TRBJ2-7, with 8 bases aligning to TRBD2. CDR1 is KGHSH and CDR2 is LQKENI in the germline V gene. The junction had 11 bases not matched to a gene; V was cut back by 4 bases and J by 3 bases. This CDR3 has 16 residues. CDR3 DNA: TGTGCCAGCTCACTAACCGGGACTAGGGGGGACTACGAGCAGTACTTC. It translates to CASSLTGTRGDYEQYF.

In this sample, this clone turned up once. V gene TRBV15 combines with J gene TRBJ1-4; 9 positions match TRBD1. Germline loops: CDR1 LNHNV, CDR2 YYDKDF (reference sequence). Losses at the gene ends were 1 base for V and 14 bases for J; bases not matched to a gene: 2. The CDR3 loop spans 12 amino acids. CDR3 sequence reads: CATSRATGGLFF. The DNA for the CDR3 is TGTGCCACCAGCAGAGCTACAGGGGGCCTGTTTTTT.

The J gene is TRBJ1-3, the V gene TRBV18; 8 nucleotides match TRBD1. Germline V gene data show CDR1 as KGHSH and CDR2 as LQKENI. The CDR3 totals 15 residues. V lost 4 bases and J lost 0; bases outside the gene matches: 2. The CDR3 DNA is TGTGCCAGCTCACGGGGACAGGCCTCTGGAAACACCATATATTTT. Residues: CASSRGQASGNTIYF.

This chain uses TRBV5-1 with TRBJ2-1, with TRBD2 identical over 12 bases. The CDR3 runs to 15 residues. Germline-derived CDR1 and CDR2 are SGHRS and YFSETQ. The ends lost 1 base at V and 7 bases at J; junction bases unmatched: 3. In nucleotides, the CDR3 is TGCGCCAGCAGCTTGAGGACTAGCGGGATTAATGAGCAGTTCTTC. Protein: CASSLRTSGINEQFF.

This clone was seen a single time. The CDR3 nucleotides read TGTGCCAGCAGTTCTCCGGGACAGGCGGGACAGCCCCAGCATTTT. Translation: CASSSPGQAGQPQHF. This rearrangement joins TRBV28 to TRBJ1-5, with 8 nucleotides matching TRBD1. The ends lost 4 bases at V and 7 bases at J; junction bases unmatched: 9. The germline CDR1 and CDR2 sequences are MDHEN and SYDVKM. The CDR3 totals 15 residues.

This chain links TRBV5-4 with TRBJ1-4, with D perhaps matching TRBD1 (6 bases). The CDR3 covers 15 residues. CDR1 and CDR2 from the germline V gene are SGHNT and YYREEE (reference sequence). The germline V and J ends were trimmed by 4 bases and 4 bases, with 14 bases remaining between them. CDR3 sequence: CASSTTQGFNEKLFF. DNA of the CDR3: TGTGCCAGCAGCACCACGCAGGGGTTTAATGAAAAACTGTTTTTT. Using reference TRBV5-4 and TRBJ1-4 for the parts outside the CDR3, the full variable domain is ETGVTQSPTHLIKTRGQQVTLRCSSQSGHNTVSWYQQALGQGPQFIFQYYREEENGRGNFPPRFSGLQFPNYSSELNVNALELDDSALYLCASSTTQGFNEKLFFGSGTQLSVL.

This chain links TRBV9 with TRBJ2-7, with D perhaps matching TRBD1 (6 bases). Germline CDR1 is SGDLS and CDR2 is YYNGEE. With 4 bases removed from V and 3 bases from J, the gap between germline ends came to 17 bases. The CDR3 runs to 15 residues. CDR3 sequence: CASSPRDTGNYEQYF. CDR3 nucleotides: TGTGCCAGCAGCCCCCGGGACACTGGAAACTACGAGCAGTACTTC.

This chain connects TRBV7-9 to TRBJ2-5, with TRBD1 as a possible D gene (6 bases). Trimming shortened V by 2 bases and J by 1 base, and 17 bases separated the two germline ends. Germline V gene lookup returns CDR1 SEHNR and CDR2 FQNEAQ (reference sequence). The CDR3 contains 17 residues. The CDR3 reads CASSLYVGGVGQETQYF. The CDR3 DNA follows: TGTGCCAGCAGCTTATACGTAGGGGGAGTTGGCCAAGAGACCCAGTACTTC.

This clone has a handful of counts. The J gene is TRBJ2-7, the V gene TRBV28; D might be TRBD1 (5 bases). Trimming removed 6 bases at V and 0 bases at J, with 12 bases between. CDR3 length equals 14 residues. Germline-derived CDR1 and CDR2 are MDHEN and SYDVKM. This CDR3 reads CASRTPQGSYEQYF. CDR3 nucleotide sequence: TGTGCCAGCAGGACTCCCCAGGGCTCCTACGAGCAGTACTTC.

This clone has a single count. The chain recombines TRBV6-6 with TRBJ1-3; maybe TRBD1 (6 bases). V lost 4 bases, J lost 2 bases, and 12 bases lay in between. Per germline, CDR1 MNHNY and CDR2 SVGAGI (reference sequence). The CDR3 covers 15 residues. The CDR3 protein is CASSSQGIPGNTIYF. The CDR3 nucleotides read TGTGCCAGCAGTTCGCAGGGGATCCCTGGAAACACCATATATTTT.

The chain's CDR3 is CASSKGLNYGYTF. CDR3 DNA: TGTGCCAGCAGTAAGGGGCTTAACTATGGCTACACCTTC. The genes are TRBV6-5 and TRBJ1-2, with D perhaps TRBD1 (5 bases). The CDR3 runs 13 residues. Trimming stripped 5 bases from V and 1 base from J, with 8 bases between. Germline assignment: CDR1 MNHEY and CDR2 SVGAGI.

This sequence joins TRBV7-2 and TRBJ1-3; 7 bases fit TRBD1. This CDR3 region has 15 residues. The trim removed 5 bases at V and 0 bases at J, leaving 4 bases unmatched. Germline V lookup: CDR1 SGHTA, CDR2 FQGNSA. For the CDR3, the DNA is TGTGCCAGCAGCCTTAGACAGGGCTCTGGAAACACCATATATTTT. Protein sequence: CASSLRQGSGNTIYF.

This clone was recorded many times. V gene TRBV12-2 combines with J gene TRBJ1-5; the D call TRBD1 from the table was never checked on the DNA. TRBV12-2 is listed as a pseudogene. The CDR3 runs 19 residues. In nucleotides, the CDR3 is TGTGCAAGTATGTCCCCCCCCTCGACCGGGACAGGGGTGGATCAGCCCCAGCATTTT. It specifies CASMSPPSTGTGVDQPQHF.

CDR3 amino acids: CASSLGQGYTGELFF. The CDR3 nucleotides read TGTGCCAGCAGCCTGGGACAGGGGTACACCGGGGAGCTGTTTTTT. The chain couples TRBV5-6 to TRBJ2-2; 10 bases align to TRBD1. The V gene's germline CDR1 is SGHDT and CDR2 YYEEEE. The CDR3 runs to 15 residues. J gave up 3 bases and V 4 bases, and 3 bases lay outside the gene matches. The variable domain in full, with the rest retrieved from reference TRBV5-6 and TRBJ2-2, is DAGVTQSPTHLIKTRGQQVTLRCSPKSGHDTVSWYQQALGQGPQFIFQYYEEEERQRGNFPDRFSGHQFPNYSSELNVNALLLGDSALYLCASSLGQGYTGELFFGEGSRLTVL.

The rearrangement joins TRBV14 to TRBJ2-1, with D perhaps matching TRBD2 (5 bases). V was shortened by 1 base and J by 14 bases, with 9 bases between the two germline ends. Germline lookup yields CDR1 SGHDN and CDR2 FVKESK. This CDR3 region has 11 residues. The CDR3 nucleotides read TGTGCCAGCAGCCAAGGACTAAGAGAGTTCTTC. The encoded protein is CASSQGLREFF.

J is TRBJ2-7 and V is TRBV19; 8 nucleotides align to TRBD1. CDR3 length: 15 residues. V gave up 3 bases and J gave up 2 bases; unmatched junction bases: 6. Germline CDR1 LNHDA, CDR2 SQIVND (reference sequence). The CDR3 DNA sequence: TGTGCCAGTAGTATGGCGACAGGGGCCCCCTACGAGCAGTACTTC. Translated, it gives CASSMATGAPYEQYF.

The J gene is TRBJ2-5, the V gene TRBV7-2; 8 nucleotides line up with TRBD2. V trimming: 3 bases; J trimming: 5 bases; junction bases outside the gene matches: 11. Germline CDR1 and CDR2: SGHTA and FQGNSA. The CDR3 loop spans 16 amino acids. The DNA for the CDR3 is TGTGCCAGCAGCTTCTCCGGGACTAGGGGAAGGGAGACCCAGTACTTC. The encoded protein is CASSFSGTRGRETQYF.

The rearrangement links TRBV2 to TRBJ2-2; no firm D call. The CDR3 runs to 14 residues. The germline V gene has CDR1 SNHLY and CDR2 FYNNEI. Deletions cut 7 bases from V and 5 bases from J, with 14 bases between. CDR3 amino acids: CASTTIPQTGELFF. The CDR3 nucleotides read TGTGCCAGCACCACTATACCCCAGACCGGGGAGCTGTTTTTT.

This clone was found once. V usage is TRBV11-2 and J usage is TRBJ1-2; no clear D. Germline values: CDR1 SGHAT, CDR2 FQNNGV. V was clipped by 5 bases and J by 7 bases, with 17 bases between them. The CDR3 consists of 14 residues. The CDR3 coding sequence is TGTGCCAGCAGCCTTGCCACGAAGGGAGTTGGCTACACCTTC. As protein: CASSLATKGVGYTF.

This CDR3 is CASSQLRGDIAGYTF. CDR3 DNA sequence: TGTGCCAGCAGCCAACTCCGGGGGGACATAGCTGGCTACACCTTC. The V and J genes are TRBV3-1 (or the pseudogene TRBV3-2) and TRBJ1-2; weak D call: TRBD1 (6 bases). The germline V gene encodes CDR1 LGHDT and CDR2 YNNKEL (reference sequence). The CDR3 sequence is 15 residues long. V was shortened by 2 bases and J by 7 bases, with 17 bases between the two germline ends.

J is TRBJ1-6 and V is TRBV30, with D tentatively TRBD1 (5 bases). The CDR3 totals 14 residues. With 4 bases removed from V and 6 bases from J, the gap between germline ends came to 13 bases. The germline gives CDR1 GTSNPN, CDR2 SVGIG (reference sequence). The CDR3 coding sequence is TGTGCCTGGATGGCGGGGGAGAGTAATTCACCCCTCCACTTT. Its translation is CAWMAGESNSPLHF. Complete variable domain (other parts from reference TRBV30 and TRBJ1-6): SQTIHQWPATLVQPVGSPLSLECTVEGTSNPNLYWYRQAAGRGLQLLFYSVGIGQISSEVPQNLSASRPQDRQFILSSKKLLLSDSGFYLCAWMAGESNSPLHFGNGTRLTVT.

This clone was seen a single time. J is TRBJ2-1 and V is TRBV27, with 9 bases that match TRBD1. CDR1 and CDR2 from the germline V gene are MNHEY and SMNVEV (reference sequence). The CDR3 spans 14 residues. The V and J ends lost 5 bases and 15 bases, in that order; junction bases with no gene match: 14. CDR3 loop: CASSLTPGTGYPFF. The CDR3, as DNA: TGTGCCAGCAGTCTCACCCCCGGGACAGGGTACCCGTTCTTC.

The chain combines TRBV28 with TRBJ1-1, with D possibly matching TRBD1 (5 bases). CDR3 length: 15 residues. V lost 7 bases and J lost 4, with 19 bases in between. Germline CDR1 MDHEN, CDR2 SYDVKM. The CDR3 DNA is TGTGCCAGCACCCGAGGCGGGGGGGTCGGCACTGAAGCTTTCTTT. Amino acid sequence: CASTRGGGVGTEAFF.

In the case of this clone: Only one base separates this from a far larger clonotype, so it likely reflects a read error. The V call is TRBV2, the J call TRBJ2-5; TRBD2 might be the D (5 bases). This CDR3 is 13 amino acids long. With 6 bases removed from V and 7 bases from J, the gap between germline ends came to 15 bases. CDR1 and CDR2 from the germline V gene are SNHLY and FYNNEI. The CDR3, as DNA: TGTGCCAGCAGATTCGCACTAGAAGCGACCCAGTACTTC. It translates to CASRFALEATQYF.

The chain combines TRBV28 with TRBJ2-1; TRBD2 matches 12 bases. Looked up from germline, CDR1 is MDHEN and CDR2 is SYDVKM. Trimming at V came to 1 base and at J to 5 bases, leaving 3 bases not matched to a gene. The CDR3 is 16 amino acids. CDR3 in amino acids: CASSLYLAGGDNEQFF. The CDR3, as DNA: TGTGCCAGCAGTTTATATCTAGCGGGAGGGGACAATGAGCAGTTCTTC.

Many counts were recorded for this clone. The gene calls are TRBV28 and TRBJ1-5; D is unresolved. V lost 6 bases to trimming and J lost 1 base, with 19 bases between them. CDR1 and CDR2 (germline): MDHEN, SYDVKM. This CDR3 is 17 amino acids long. The CDR3 spells CASSPPPAVRSNQPQHF. The CDR3 DNA sequence: TGTGCCAGCAGCCCCCCACCTGCGGTGAGAAGCAATCAGCCCCAGCATTTT.